The clone carrying this T cell receptor (beta chain) has a count of ten or more. This sample was included in a study of T cell repertoires in cytomegalovirus infection. TCRdb re-called the reads with MiXCR, one entry per CDR3 protein. The table records fewer than 250,000 distinct CDR3 sequences, roughly an eighth of them present only once. The CDR3 extends over 13 amino acids. Deletions cut 4 bases from V and 10 bases from J, with 13 bases between. Germline CDR1 is SGHTA and CDR2 is FQGNSA. Sequenced sample: PBMCs. The V and J genes are TRBV7-2 and TRBJ1-4, with a tentative D call TRBD1 (6 bases). The TCR originated in a human donor in good health (CMV status not recorded). Some clones in this sample may be carry-over from other donors' samples. This CDR3 reads CASSSYGGGKLFF. CDR3 coding DNA: TGTGCCAGCAGCTCATATGGGGGCGGAAAACTGTTTTTT. Combining the CDR3 with reference TRBV7-2 and TRBJ1-4 gives the whole variable domain GAGVSQSPSNKVTEKGKDVELRCDPISGHTALYWYRQSLGQGLEFLIYFQGNSAPDKSGLPSDRFSAERTGGSVSTLTIQRTQQEDSAVYLCASSSYGGGKLFFGSGTQLSVL.